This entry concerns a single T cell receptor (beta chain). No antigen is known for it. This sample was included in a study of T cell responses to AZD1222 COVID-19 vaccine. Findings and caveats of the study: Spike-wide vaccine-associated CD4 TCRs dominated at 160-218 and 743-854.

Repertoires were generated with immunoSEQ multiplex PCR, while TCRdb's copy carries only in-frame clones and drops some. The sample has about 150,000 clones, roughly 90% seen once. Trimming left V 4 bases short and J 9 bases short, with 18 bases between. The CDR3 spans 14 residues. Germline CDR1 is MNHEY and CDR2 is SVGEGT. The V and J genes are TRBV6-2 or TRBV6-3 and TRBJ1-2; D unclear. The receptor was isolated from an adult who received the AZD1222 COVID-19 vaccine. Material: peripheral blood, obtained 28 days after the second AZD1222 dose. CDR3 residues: CASSFPTGSLSYTF. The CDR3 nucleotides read TGTGCCAGCAGTTTCCCCACCGGGTCCTTAAGCTACACCTTC.